The 28 T cell receptor beta chains below were found in one sample sequenced in a study of T-cell memory formation after mild COVID-19. One entry per CDR3 protein, called by TCRdb with MiXCR from the 5' RACE reads. The repertoire consists of about 560,000 distinct CDR3 sequences, with over 15% occurring once and the leading ten covering more than 10%. Sequencing used PBMCs or a T cell subset sorted from them (not recorded which). The receptors here all came from an adult woman who had mild COVID-19 (a few samples of this study predate the infection). Cell type and time point are not known.

The rearrangement uses TRBV19 and TRBJ2-7; D remains unclear. CDR1 and CDR2 (germline): LNHDA, SQIVND (reference sequence). With 5 bases removed from V and 3 bases from J, the gap between germline ends came to 11 bases. The CDR3 covers 13 residues. In DNA, the CDR3 is TGTGCCAGTAGTTTCGGACCCATCTACGAGCAGTACTTC. It specifies CASSFGPIYEQYF.

This clonotype was seen a handful of times. The gene calls are TRBV10-3 and TRBJ2-4; 8 bases match TRBD2. This CDR3 contains 13 residues. Looked up from germline, CDR1 is ENHRY and CDR2 is SYGVKD. The CDR3 DNA sequence: TGTGCGGGCAGCGGGGGACCCAAAAACATTCAGTACTTC. It codes for CAGSGGPKNIQYF.

This clonotype was found a few times. V is TRBV6-1 and J is TRBJ1-1; D may be TRBD1 (5 bases). The length of the CDR3 is 12 residues. Trimming pared 10 bases from V and 4 bases from J, leaving 13 bases between. Looked up from germline, CDR1 is MNHNS and CDR2 is SASEGT. CDR3 in DNA: TGTGCCATTGCCGGGACTCTCACTGAAGCTTTCTTT. Protein product: CAIAGTLTEAFF.

This clonotype was detected a few times. This chain connects TRBV27 to TRBJ1-3, with a possible D match to TRBD1 (6 bases). Trimming pared 4 bases from V and 4 bases from J, leaving 8 bases between. This CDR3 has 13 amino acids. CDR1 MNHEY and CDR2 SMNVEV come from the germline V gene (reference sequence). The CDR3 sequence is CASSWGRGNTIYF. The CDR3 coding sequence is TGTGCCAGCAGTTGGGGGCGCGGAAACACCATATATTTT.

The genes are TRBV3-1 and TRBJ2-5; 9 nucleotides match TRBD2. This CDR3 spans 15 amino acids. Germline V gene sequence: CDR1 LGHDT, CDR2 YNNKEL (reference sequence). Germline trimming cut 3 bases from V and 5 bases from J; bases unmatched to any gene: 7. DNA of the CDR3: TGTGCCAGCAGCCAGGGAGTAGCGGGAGAGGAGACCCAGTACTTC. As protein: CASSQGVAGEETQYF.

The chain recombines TRBV2 with TRBJ1-6; possibly TRBD1 for D (6 bases). Germline CDR1 and CDR2: SNHLY and FYNNEI. The CDR3 loop spans 16 amino acids. V lost 2 bases, J lost 8 bases, and 16 bases lay in between. CDR3 in amino acids: CASSERGRGGHSPLHF. CDR3 DNA: TGTGCCAGCAGTGAAAGGGGCAGGGGAGGACATTCACCCCTCCACTTT.

This clonotype appeared a few times. The chain combines TRBV20-1 with TRBJ2-2; tentatively, D is TRBD1 (6 bases). The V and J ends lost 1 base and 3 bases respectively, with 12 bases between them. Germline CDR1 and CDR2: DFQATT and SNEGSKA (reference sequence). The CDR3 sequence is 15 residues long. The chain's CDR3 is CSARVPGADTGELFF. The CDR3 bases are TGCAGTGCTAGAGTCCCAGGGGCGGACACCGGGGAGCTGTTTTTT.

This clonotype was found a few times. The rearrangement uses TRBV6-5 and TRBJ2-2; D might be TRBD1 (5 bases). Germline CDR1 reads MNHEY; CDR2 reads SVGAGI. With 5 bases removed from V and 7 bases from J, the gap between germline ends came to 17 bases. This CDR3 is built from 15 residues. The CDR3 is CASSRDRSLIGELFF. The DNA for the CDR3 is TGTGCCAGCAGTCGCGACAGAAGCTTGATCGGGGAGCTGTTTTTT.

This clonotype was observed a few times. This rearrangement joins TRBV2 to TRBJ1-5; D not resolved. The germline V and J ends were trimmed by 1 base and 1 base, with 8 bases remaining between them. Germline V gives CDR1 SNHLY, CDR2 FYNNEI. The CDR3 is 15 residues long. The CDR3 DNA sequence: TGTGCCAGCAGTGAAGAAAGTCGGAGCAATCAGCCCCAGCATTTT. Its protein is CASSEESRSNQPQHF.

The CDR3 DNA follows: TGTGCCAGCACCCAAGGGCTCTCTGGGACGCAGTATTTT. Residues: CASTQGLSGTQYF. The gene calls are TRBV6-6 and TRBJ2-3; no definite D call. Trimming left V 7 bases short and J 9 bases short, with 17 bases between. Germline values: CDR1 MNHNY, CDR2 SVGAGI (reference sequence). CDR3 size: 13 residues.

This clonotype was seen only a few times. The V call is TRBV7-8, the J call TRBJ1-2, with D possibly TRBD1 on 6 matching bases. This CDR3 is built from 16 residues. V was pared by 6 bases and J by 6 bases, with 23 bases between. Per the germline V gene, CDR1 is SGHVS and CDR2 is FQNEAQ. CDR3 nucleotides: TGTGCCAGCAGACTACAACAGGGTTGGGCTATTAATGGCTACACCTTC. Translation gives CASRLQQGWAINGYTF. The full variable domain, rest sourced from reference TRBV7-8 and TRBJ1-2, is GAGVSQSPRYKVAKRGQDVALRCDPISGHVSLFWYQQALGQGPEFLTYFQNEAQLDKSGLPSDRFFAERPEGSVSTLKIQRTQQEDSAVYLCASRLQQGWAINGYTFGSGTRLTVV.

The CDR3 DNA reads as TGCGCCAGCAGCCAAGAGGTGGGGGCTAGCAATAGCACAGATACGCAGTATTTT. Translated: CASSQEVGASNSTDTQYF. The chain recombines TRBV4-1 with TRBJ2-3; tentatively, D is TRBD1 (6 bases). The CDR3 runs to 18 residues. The V end lost 0 bases, the J end lost 0 bases, and 16 bases lay between the germline ends. CDR1 and CDR2 (germline): MGHRA, YSYEKL.

V usage is TRBV29-1 and J usage is TRBJ1-1; TRBD1 agrees at 7 bases. Germline lookup yields CDR1 SQVTM and CDR2 ANQGSEA. This CDR3 region has 14 residues. Trimming took 6 bases from V and 6 from J; bases not matched to a gene: 13. The CDR3 region has the DNA TGCAGCGTGTTAGACAGGGTAACTGGGGCTGAAGCTTTCTTT. Encoded protein: CSVLDRVTGAEAFF.

This clonotype was picked up a small number of times. The chain joins TRBV7-8 to TRBJ2-7, with a weak D call TRBD1 (6 bases). Trimming took off 3 bases at V and 2 bases at J, with 17 bases between the two ends. Per the germline V gene, CDR1 is SGHVS and CDR2 is FQNEAQ. There are 16 residues in the CDR3. CDR3 residues: CASSFKTGETPYEQYF. In DNA form, the CDR3 reads TGTGCCAGCAGCTTCAAGACAGGTGAAACTCCCTACGAGCAGTACTTC.

In its sample, this clonotype was seen many times. The V gene is TRBV5-1, the J gene TRBJ2-1; TRBD1 matches 7 bases. This CDR3 has 12 amino acids. The V segment lost 7 bases and the J segment 5 bases; nucleotides outside the gene matches: 3. CDR1 SGHRS and CDR2 YFSETQ come from the germline V gene. The CDR3 reads CASRDSDNEQFF. CDR3 bases: TGCGCCAGCCGGGACAGTGACAATGAGCAGTTCTTC.

This clonotype appeared many times. This chain joins TRBV24-1 and TRBJ2-1; D is perhaps TRBD2 (6 bases). The germline gives CDR1 KGHDR, CDR2 SFDVKD. V was clipped by 5 bases and J by 3 bases, with 16 bases between them. The CDR3 spans 16 residues. CDR3: CATSGGDLENYNEQFF. In DNA, the CDR3 is TGTGCCACCAGTGGGGGGGACCTTGAAAACTACAATGAGCAGTTCTTC.

V and J are TRBV25-1 and TRBJ1-1, with TRBD1 identical over 8 bases. Per germline, CDR1 MGHDK and CDR2 SYGVNS. This CDR3 contains 14 residues. The ends lost 3 bases at V and 6 bases at J; junction bases unmatched: 6. The CDR3 reads CASSEAGGDAEAFF. DNA for the CDR3: TGTGCCAGCAGTGAGGCAGGGGGCGACGCTGAAGCTTTCTTT.

The chain carries TRBV5-4 and TRBJ2-1; 7 bases agree with TRBD2. V trimming: 2 bases; J trimming: 0 bases; junction bases outside the gene matches: 2. The CDR3 has 15 residues. The V gene's germline CDR1 is SGHNT and CDR2 YYREEE (reference sequence). The CDR3 bases are TGTGCCAGCAGCTTCCGGGACTACTCCTACAATGAGCAGTTCTTC. It codes for CASSFRDYSYNEQFF.

This clonotype came up a few times. The V gene is TRBV29-1, the J gene TRBJ1-2; D is uncertain. Germline assignment: CDR1 SQVTM and CDR2 ANQGSEA. This CDR3 is 10 amino acids long. The V gene lost 4 bases and the J gene lost 6 bases, with 6 bases spanning the gap. The CDR3 region is CSVAEDGYTF. CDR3 DNA: TGCAGCGTTGCTGAGGATGGCTACACCTTC. The whole variable domain, filled in from reference TRBV29-1 and TRBJ1-2, reads SAVISQKPSRDICQRGTSLTIQCQVDSQVTMMFWYRQQPGQSLTLIATANQGSEATYESGFVIDKFPISRPNLTFSTLTVSNMSPEDSSIYLCSVAEDGYTFGSGTRLTVV.

This clonotype occurred a few times. The rearrangement links TRBV4-1 to TRBJ1-1; D gene unclear. The V gene lost 5 bases and the J gene lost 11 bases, with 21 bases spanning the gap. CDR1 and CDR2 from the germline V gene are MGHRA and YSYEKL. CDR3 size: 14 residues. CDR3 in amino acids: CASSVEGGALKAFF. CDR3 DNA: TGCGCCAGCAGCGTGGAGGGTGGTGCACTGAAGGCTTTCTTT.

This clonotype appeared a few times. V is TRBV24-1 and J is TRBJ1-1; 9 bases match TRBD1. CDR3 length: 19 residues. In germline, CDR1 is KGHDR, CDR2 SFDVKD. V shed 6 bases, J shed 3 bases, and the junction held 19 bases outside the gene matches. The CDR3, as DNA: TGTGCCACCAGTTCAACCGAAGGGACAGGGTTGGTATCGGACACTGAAGCTTTCTTT. Amino acid sequence: CATSSTEGTGLVSDTEAFF.

This clonotype was counted a few times. V and J are TRBV7-9 and TRBJ2-7; possible D gene TRBD2, 5 bases. V lost 2 bases and J 3 bases, leaving 14 bases between the germline ends. The V gene's germline CDR1 is SEHNR and CDR2 FQNEAQ (reference sequence). This CDR3 spans 15 amino acids. The DNA for the CDR3 is TGTGCCAGCAGCTTAACACTAGGACTCCACTACGAGCAGTACTTC. Translated: CASSLTLGLHYEQYF.

The V and J genes are TRBV10-2 and TRBJ1-6, with D perhaps TRBD1 (5 bases). V gave up 4 bases and J gave up 7 bases, with 8 bases separating them. Per germline, CDR1 WSHSY and CDR2 SAAADI. The CDR3 spans 13 residues. The CDR3 spells CASSAGANSPLHF. CDR3 DNA sequence: TGCGCCAGCAGTGCCGGGGCAAATTCACCCCTCCACTTT.

This clonotype appeared once. The V and J genes are TRBV5-4 and TRBJ2-2, with a possible D match to TRBD2 (5 bases). The CDR3 extends over 11 amino acids. Looked up from germline, CDR1 is SGHNT and CDR2 is YYREEE (reference sequence). V was shortened by 7 bases and J by 7 bases, with 8 bases between the two germline ends. The chain's CDR3 is CASREGGELFF. CDR3 coding DNA: TGTGCCAGCCGGGAAGGCGGGGAGCTGTTTTTT.

This clonotype was counted only a few times. The chain employs TRBV6-2 or TRBV6-3 and TRBJ2-2, with 9 nucleotides matching TRBD2. This CDR3 region has 16 residues. The V gene's germline CDR1 is MNHEY and CDR2 SVGEGT. Trimming took 4 bases from V and 1 from J; bases not matched to a gene: 4. The DNA of the CDR3 is TGTGCCAGCAGTTCACGACTAGCGGAGAACACCGGGGAGCTGTTTTTT. This translates into CASSSRLAENTGELFF.

The CDR3 DNA reads TGTGCCAGCAGCCTTATGGCTCAGGGAGGGACTGAAGCTTTCTTT. Protein: CASSLMAQGGTEAFF. The rearrangement links TRBV7-3 to TRBJ1-1, with D possibly being TRBD1 (5 bases). The CDR3 covers 15 residues. Trimming took off 5 bases at V and 5 bases at J, with 18 bases between the two ends. Germline loops: CDR1 SGHTA, CDR2 FQGTGA.

The chain couples TRBV20-1 to TRBJ2-5; 13 bases fit TRBD2. Germline trimming cut 1 base from V and 5 bases from J; bases unmatched to any gene: 7. CDR1 and CDR2 from the germline V gene are DFQATT and SNEGSKA (reference sequence). This CDR3 has 16 residues. The CDR3 sequence: CSARGTSGSFRETQYF. For the CDR3, the DNA is TGCAGTGCTAGAGGGACTAGCGGGAGTTTTAGGGAGACCCAGTACTTC.

The CDR3 region is CASSLNGAAQETQYF. The CDR3 DNA sequence: TGTGCCAGCAGCTTAAATGGGGCAGCCCAAGAGACCCAGTACTTC. The J gene is TRBJ2-5, the V gene TRBV7-3, with D perhaps matching TRBD1 (5 bases). Germline V gene data show CDR1 as SGHTA and CDR2 as FQGTGA. Trimming removed 1 base from V and 1 base from J, with 10 bases in between. This CDR3 spans 15 amino acids.